This T cell receptor beta chain was identified during a study of graft-versus-host responses after intestinal transplantation. Across the whole study: Anti-thymocyte globulin was used for induction in all recipients, who then took tacrolimus and steroids for 2 to 4 years. Notes on the study in general: The recipient marrow held GvH clones, and some of them showed up first in ileum or blood. Within allografts, high graft-versus-host to host-versus-graft clonal ratios were seen among patients with graft-donor T cell macrochimerism.

The assay was immunoSEQ multiplex PCR, and TCRdb's table has in-frame clones only and misses some. The sample lists about 110,000 clones, around 94% seen once, with approximately 0.25% in the top ten. Germline V gene data show CDR1 as MNHEY and CDR2 as SVGAGI. Unmatched junction bases numbered 6, after V lost 4 bases and J lost 6 bases. The CDR3 extends over 15 amino acids. As concerns this clone: Its antigen is undetermined.

The receptor comes from a human donor who was the organ donor for an intestinal transplant. The chain employs TRBV6-5 and TRBJ1-4; 9 nucleotides match TRBD1. The sample was unstimulated CD4+ T cells sorted from spleen or lymph node cells, taken before transplant. The CDR3 coding sequence is TGTGCCAGCAGTTCTTACCGGGACAGGGATGAAAAACTGTTTTTT. Amino acid sequence: CASSSYRDRDEKLFF.